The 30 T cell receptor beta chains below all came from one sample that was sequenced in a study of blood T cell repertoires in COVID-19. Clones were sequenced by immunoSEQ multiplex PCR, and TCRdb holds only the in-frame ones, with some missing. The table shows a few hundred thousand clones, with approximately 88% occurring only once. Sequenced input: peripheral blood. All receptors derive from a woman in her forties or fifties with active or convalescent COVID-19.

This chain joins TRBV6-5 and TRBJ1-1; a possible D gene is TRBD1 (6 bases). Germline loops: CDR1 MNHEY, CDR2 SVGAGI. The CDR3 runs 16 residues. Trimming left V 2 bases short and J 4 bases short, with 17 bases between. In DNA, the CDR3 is TGTGCCAGCAGTTACGGTCGGGGGGCTAAGTTCACTGAAGCTTTCTTT. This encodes CASSYGRGAKFTEAFF.

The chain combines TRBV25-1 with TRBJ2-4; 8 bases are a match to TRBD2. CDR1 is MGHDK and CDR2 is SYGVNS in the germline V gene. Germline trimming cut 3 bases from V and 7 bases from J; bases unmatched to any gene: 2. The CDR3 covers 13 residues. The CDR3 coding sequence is TGTGCCAGCAGTGAGGCTAGCGGGAACATTCAGTACTTC. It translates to CASSEASGNIQYF.

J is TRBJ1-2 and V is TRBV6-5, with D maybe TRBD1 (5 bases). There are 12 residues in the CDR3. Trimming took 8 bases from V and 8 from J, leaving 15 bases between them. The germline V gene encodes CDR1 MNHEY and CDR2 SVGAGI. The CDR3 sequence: CASWGGKGGYTF. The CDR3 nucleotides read TGTGCCAGCTGGGGGGGAAAGGGCGGCTACACCTTC.

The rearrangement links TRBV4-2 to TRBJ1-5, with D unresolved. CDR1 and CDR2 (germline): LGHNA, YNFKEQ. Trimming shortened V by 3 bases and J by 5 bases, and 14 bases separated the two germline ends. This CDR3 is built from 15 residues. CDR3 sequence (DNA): TGTGCCAGCAGCCAGAGTTTTAGTTCCGATCAGCCCCAGCATTTT. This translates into CASSQSFSSDQPQHF.

The CDR3 nucleotides read TGTGCCTGGAGTGATACAGGAGACACTGAAGCTTTCTTT. Its translation is CAWSDTGDTEAFF. The chain joins TRBV30 to TRBJ1-1, with D tentatively TRBD1 (5 bases). Germline CDR1 GTSNPN, CDR2 SVGIG (reference sequence). The CDR3 length is 13 residues. V lost 1 base and J lost 3, with 9 bases in between. Filled out from reference TRBV30 and TRBJ1-1, the complete variable domain reads SQTIHQWPATLVQPVGSPLSLECTVEGTSNPNLYWYRQAAGRGLQLLFYSVGIGQISSEVPQNLSASRPQDRQFILSSKKLLLSDSGFYLCAWSDTGDTEAFFGQGTRLTVV.

The CDR3 DNA is TGTGCCAGCAGCTTCCTGCTTAGCGGGAGTTGGAATGAGCAGTTCTTC. Protein: CASSFLLSGSWNEQFF. V gene TRBV7-8 combines with J gene TRBJ2-1; 9 bases align to TRBD2. Per germline, CDR1 SGHVS and CDR2 FQNEAQ. The CDR3 is 16 amino acids. Unmatched junction bases numbered 10, after V lost 3 bases and J lost 7 bases.

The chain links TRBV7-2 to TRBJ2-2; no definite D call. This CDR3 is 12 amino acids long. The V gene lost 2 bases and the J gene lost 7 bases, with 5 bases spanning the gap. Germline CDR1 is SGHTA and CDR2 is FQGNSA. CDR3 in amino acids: CASSLPRGELFF. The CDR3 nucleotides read TGTGCCAGCAGCTTACCCCGCGGGGAGCTGTTTTTT.

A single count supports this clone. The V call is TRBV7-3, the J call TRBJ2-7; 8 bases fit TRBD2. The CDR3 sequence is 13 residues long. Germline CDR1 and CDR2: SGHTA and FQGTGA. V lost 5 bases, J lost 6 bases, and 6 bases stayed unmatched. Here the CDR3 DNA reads TGTGCCAGCAGCCCGGGGGGGTTCGGCGAGCAGTACTTC. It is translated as CASSPGGFGEQYF.

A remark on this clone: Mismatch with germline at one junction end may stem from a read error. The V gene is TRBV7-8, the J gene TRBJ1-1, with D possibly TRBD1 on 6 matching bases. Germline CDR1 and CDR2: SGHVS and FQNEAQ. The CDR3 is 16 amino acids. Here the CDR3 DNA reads TGTGCCAGCAGCTTAGGTCTCCGGGGGGGCGGCTTTGAAACTTTCTTT. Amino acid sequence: CASSLGLRGGGFETFF.

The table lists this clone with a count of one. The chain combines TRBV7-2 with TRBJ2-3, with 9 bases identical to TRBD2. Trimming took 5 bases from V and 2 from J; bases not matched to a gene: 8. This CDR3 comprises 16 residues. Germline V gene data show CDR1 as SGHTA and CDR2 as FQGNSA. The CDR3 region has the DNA TGTGCCAGCAGCCCCCGACTAGCGGTTCTCACAGATACGCAGTATTTT. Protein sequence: CASSPRLAVLTDTQYF. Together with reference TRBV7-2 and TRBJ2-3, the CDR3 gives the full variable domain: GAGVSQSPSNKVTEKGKDVELRCDPISGHTALYWYRQSLGQGLEFLIYFQGNSAPDKSGLPSDRFSAERTGGSVSTLTIQRTQQEDSAVYLCASSPRLAVLTDTQYFGPGTRLTVL.

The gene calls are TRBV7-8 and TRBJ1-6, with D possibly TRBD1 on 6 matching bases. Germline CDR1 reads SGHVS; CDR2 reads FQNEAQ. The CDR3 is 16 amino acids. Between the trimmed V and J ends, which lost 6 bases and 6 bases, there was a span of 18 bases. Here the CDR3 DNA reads TGTGCCAGCAGGCAGTTACAGGGTCCCCTTAATTCACCCCTCCACTTT. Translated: CASRQLQGPLNSPLHF. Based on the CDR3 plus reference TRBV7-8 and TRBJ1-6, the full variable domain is GAGVSQSPRYKVAKRGQDVALRCDPISGHVSLFWYQQALGQGPEFLTYFQNEAQLDKSGLPSDRFFAERPEGSVSTLKIQRTQQEDSAVYLCASRQLQGPLNSPLHFGNGTRLTVT.

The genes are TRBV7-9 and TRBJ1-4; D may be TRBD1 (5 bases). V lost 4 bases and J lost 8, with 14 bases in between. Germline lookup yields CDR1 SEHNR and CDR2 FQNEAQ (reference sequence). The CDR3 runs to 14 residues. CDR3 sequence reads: CASSSPVQGEKLFF. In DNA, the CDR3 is TGTGCCAGCAGCTCCCCGGTCCAGGGAGAAAAACTGTTTTTT.

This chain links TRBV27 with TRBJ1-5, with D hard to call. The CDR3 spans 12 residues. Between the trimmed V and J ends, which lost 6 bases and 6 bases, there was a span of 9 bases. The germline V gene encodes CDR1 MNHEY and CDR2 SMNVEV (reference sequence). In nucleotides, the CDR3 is TGTGCCAGCAGCCCCCACGGTCAGCCCCAGCATTTT. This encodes CASSPHGQPQHF.

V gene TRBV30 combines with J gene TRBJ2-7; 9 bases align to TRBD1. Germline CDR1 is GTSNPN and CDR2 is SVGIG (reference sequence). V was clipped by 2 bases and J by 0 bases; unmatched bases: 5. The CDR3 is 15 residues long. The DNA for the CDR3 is TGTGCCTGGAGTACACAGGGGGCATCCTCCTACGAGCAGTACTTC. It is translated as CAWSTQGASSYEQYF.

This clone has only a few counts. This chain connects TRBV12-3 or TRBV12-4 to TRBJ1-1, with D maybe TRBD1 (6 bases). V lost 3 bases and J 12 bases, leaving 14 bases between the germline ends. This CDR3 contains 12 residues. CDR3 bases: TGTGCCAGCAGTTTGGACCGAAGGGGGACTTTCTTT. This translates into CASSLDRRGTFF.

The CDR3 loop reads CASHGLAASNTGELFF. The CDR3, as DNA: TGTGCCAGCCACGGACTAGCGGCTTCGAACACCGGGGAGCTGTTTTTT. The rearrangement uses TRBV11-2 and TRBJ2-2; 10 bases agree with TRBD2. CDR1 and CDR2 from the germline V gene are SGHAT and FQNNGV. Germline trimming cut 8 bases from V and 0 bases from J; bases unmatched to any gene: 6. The CDR3 is made up of 16 amino acids.

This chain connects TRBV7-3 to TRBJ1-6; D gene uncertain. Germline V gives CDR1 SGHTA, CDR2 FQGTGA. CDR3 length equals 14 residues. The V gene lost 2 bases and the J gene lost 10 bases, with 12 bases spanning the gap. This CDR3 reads CASSLGGFGSPLHF. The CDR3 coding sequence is TGTGCCAGCAGCTTAGGAGGGTTTGGGTCACCCCTCCACTTT.

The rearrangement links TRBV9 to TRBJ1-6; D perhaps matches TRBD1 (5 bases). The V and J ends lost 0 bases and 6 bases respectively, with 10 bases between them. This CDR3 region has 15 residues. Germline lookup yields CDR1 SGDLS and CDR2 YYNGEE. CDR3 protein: CASSVGLQGNSPLHF. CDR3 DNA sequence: TGTGCCAGCAGCGTAGGACTTCAGGGTAATTCACCCCTCCACTTT.

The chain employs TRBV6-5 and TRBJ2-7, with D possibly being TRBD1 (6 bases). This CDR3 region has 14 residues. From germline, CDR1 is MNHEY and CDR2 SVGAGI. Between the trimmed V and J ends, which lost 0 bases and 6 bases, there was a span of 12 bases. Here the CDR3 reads CASSYSIQGSEQYF. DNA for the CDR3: TGTGCCAGCAGTTACTCGATCCAGGGGAGCGAGCAGTACTTC.

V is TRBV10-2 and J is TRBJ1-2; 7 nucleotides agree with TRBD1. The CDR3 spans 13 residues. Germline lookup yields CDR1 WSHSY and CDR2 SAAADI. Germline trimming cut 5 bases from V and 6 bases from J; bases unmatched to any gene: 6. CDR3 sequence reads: CASSQQGMDGYTF. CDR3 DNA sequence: TGCGCCAGCAGTCAACAGGGGATGGATGGCTACACCTTC.

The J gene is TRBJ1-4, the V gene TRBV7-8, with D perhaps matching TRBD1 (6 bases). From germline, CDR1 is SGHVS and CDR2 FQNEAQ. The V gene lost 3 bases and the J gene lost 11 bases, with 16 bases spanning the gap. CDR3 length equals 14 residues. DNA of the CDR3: TGTGCCAGCAGCTTTGCGGCGGGGGCGGAGAAACTGTTTTTT. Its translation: CASSFAAGAEKLFF. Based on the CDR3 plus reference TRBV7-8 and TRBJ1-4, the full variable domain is GAGVSQSPRYKVAKRGQDVALRCDPISGHVSLFWYQQALGQGPEFLTYFQNEAQLDKSGLPSDRFFAERPEGSVSTLKIQRTQQEDSAVYLCASSFAAGAEKLFFGSGTQLSVL.

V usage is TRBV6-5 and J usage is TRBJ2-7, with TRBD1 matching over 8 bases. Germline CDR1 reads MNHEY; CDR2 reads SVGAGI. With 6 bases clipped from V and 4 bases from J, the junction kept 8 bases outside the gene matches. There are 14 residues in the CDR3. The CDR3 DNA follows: TGTGCCAGCAGCCAACTCGACAGGGGTTACGAGCAGTACTTC. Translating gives CASSQLDRGYEQYF.

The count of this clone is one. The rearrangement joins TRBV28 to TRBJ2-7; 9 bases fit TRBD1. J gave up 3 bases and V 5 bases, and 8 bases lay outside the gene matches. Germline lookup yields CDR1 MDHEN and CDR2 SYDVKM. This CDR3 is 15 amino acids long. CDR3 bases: TGTGCCAGCAGTCTCCCGGGACAGGGCTACTACGAGCAGTACTTC. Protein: CASSLPGQGYYEQYF.

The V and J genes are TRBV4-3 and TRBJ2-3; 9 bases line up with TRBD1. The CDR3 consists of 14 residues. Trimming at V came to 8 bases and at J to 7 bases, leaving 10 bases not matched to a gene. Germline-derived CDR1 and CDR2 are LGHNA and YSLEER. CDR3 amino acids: CASSTGGNLHTQYF. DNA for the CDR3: TGCGCCAGCTCGACAGGGGGGAACCTCCATACGCAGTATTTT.

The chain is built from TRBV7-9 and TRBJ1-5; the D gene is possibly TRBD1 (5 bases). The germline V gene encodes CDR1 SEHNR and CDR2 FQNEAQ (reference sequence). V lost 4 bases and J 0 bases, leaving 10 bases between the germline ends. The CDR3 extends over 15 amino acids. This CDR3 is CASSWGGYSNQPQHF. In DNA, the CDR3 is TGTGCCAGCAGCTGGGGGGGATATAGCAATCAGCCCCAGCATTTT.

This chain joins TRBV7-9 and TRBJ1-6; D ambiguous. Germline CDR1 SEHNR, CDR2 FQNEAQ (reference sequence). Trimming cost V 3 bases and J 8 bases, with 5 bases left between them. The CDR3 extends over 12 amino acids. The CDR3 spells CASSLGDSPLHF. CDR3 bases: TGTGCCAGCAGCTTGGGAGATTCACCCCTCCACTTT.

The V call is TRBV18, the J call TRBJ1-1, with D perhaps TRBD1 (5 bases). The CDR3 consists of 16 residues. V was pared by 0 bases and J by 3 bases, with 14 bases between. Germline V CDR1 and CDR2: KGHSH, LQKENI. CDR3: CASSPPTGRGDTEAFF. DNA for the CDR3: TGTGCCAGCTCACCACCGACCGGGAGGGGAGACACTGAAGCTTTCTTT.

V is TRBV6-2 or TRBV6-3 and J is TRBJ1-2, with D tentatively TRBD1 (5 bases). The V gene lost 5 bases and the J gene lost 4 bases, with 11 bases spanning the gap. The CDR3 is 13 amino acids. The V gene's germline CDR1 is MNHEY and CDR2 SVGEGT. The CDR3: CASSLQVSYGYTF. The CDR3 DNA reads TGTGCCAGCAGTCTACAGGTTTCCTATGGCTACACCTTC.

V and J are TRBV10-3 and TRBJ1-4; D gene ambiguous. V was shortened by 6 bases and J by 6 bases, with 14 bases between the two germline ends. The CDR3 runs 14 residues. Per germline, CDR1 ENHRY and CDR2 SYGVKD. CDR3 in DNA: TGTGCCATCAGCGAGGGAGGGAGGGATGAAAAACTGTTTTTT. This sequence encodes CAISEGGRDEKLFF.

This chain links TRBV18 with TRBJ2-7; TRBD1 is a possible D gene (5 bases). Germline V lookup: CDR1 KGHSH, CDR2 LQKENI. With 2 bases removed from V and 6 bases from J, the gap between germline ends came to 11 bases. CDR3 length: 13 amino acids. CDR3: CASSPSGYIEQYF. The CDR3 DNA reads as TGTGCCAGCTCACCATCAGGGTATATCGAGCAGTACTTC.